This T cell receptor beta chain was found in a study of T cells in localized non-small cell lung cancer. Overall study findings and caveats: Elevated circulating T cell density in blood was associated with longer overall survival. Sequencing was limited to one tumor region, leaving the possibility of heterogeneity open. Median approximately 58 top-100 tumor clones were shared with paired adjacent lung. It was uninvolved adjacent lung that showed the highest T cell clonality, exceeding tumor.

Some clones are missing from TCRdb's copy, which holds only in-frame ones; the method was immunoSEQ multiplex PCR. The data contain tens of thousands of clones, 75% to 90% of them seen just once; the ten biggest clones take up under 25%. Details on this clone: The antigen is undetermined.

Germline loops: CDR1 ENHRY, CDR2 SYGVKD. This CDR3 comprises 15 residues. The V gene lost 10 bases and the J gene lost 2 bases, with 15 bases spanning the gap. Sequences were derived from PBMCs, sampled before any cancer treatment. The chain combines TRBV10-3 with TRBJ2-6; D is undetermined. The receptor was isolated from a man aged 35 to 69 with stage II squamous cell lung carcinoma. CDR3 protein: CANPPWSPGANVLTF. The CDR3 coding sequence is TGTGCCAACCCACCCTGGAGCCCTGGGGCCAACGTCCTGACTTTC.